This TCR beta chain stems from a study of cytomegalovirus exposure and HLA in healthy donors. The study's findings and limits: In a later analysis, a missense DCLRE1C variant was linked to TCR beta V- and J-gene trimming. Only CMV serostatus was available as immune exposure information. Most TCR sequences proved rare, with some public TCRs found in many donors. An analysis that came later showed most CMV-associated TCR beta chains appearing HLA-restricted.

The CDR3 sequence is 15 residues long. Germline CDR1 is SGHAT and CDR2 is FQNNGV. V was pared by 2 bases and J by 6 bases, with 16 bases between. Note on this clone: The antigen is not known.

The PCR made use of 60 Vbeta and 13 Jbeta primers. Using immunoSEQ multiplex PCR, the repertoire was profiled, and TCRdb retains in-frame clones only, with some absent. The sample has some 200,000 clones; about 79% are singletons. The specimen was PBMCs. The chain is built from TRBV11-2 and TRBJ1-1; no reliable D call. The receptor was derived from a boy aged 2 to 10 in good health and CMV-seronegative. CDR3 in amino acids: CASSLWGGMSAEAFF. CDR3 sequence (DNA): TGTGCCAGCAGCTTATGGGGAGGGATGAGTGCTGAAGCTTTCTTT.